A selection of T cell receptor beta chains follows, all from one sample in a study of T cells in Graves' hyperthyroidism and ophthalmopathy. Each CDR3 protein gets one entry after TCRdb re-called the multiplex PCR reads with MiXCR. Here the sample spans approximately 600,000 distinct CDR3 sequences, roughly 17% being singletons. The sequenced sample consisted of blood. These receptors were collected from a woman in her 30s with Graves' hyperthyroidism. Each CDR3 is given with its conserved first and last residue. D genes are given only for firm matches. The size entry is marked missing in some rows and otherwise reads once, few, many or a size class.

v_gene: TRBV20-1; d_gene: TRBD2; abundance: many; j_gene: TRBJ2-1; CDR3nt: TGCAGTGCTACTAGCGGGATTGGGAATGAGCAGTTCTTC; CDR3aa: CSATSGIGNEQFF
v_gene: TRBV2; d_gene: .; abundance: many; j_gene: TRBJ1-4; CDR3nt: TGTGCCAGCAGGATAGACAGGAATAATGAAAAACTGTTTTTT; CDR3aa: CASRIDRNNEKLFF
v_gene: TRBV19; d_gene: .; abundance: many; j_gene: TRBJ1-1; CDR3nt: TGTGCCAGTAGTACCAAGACAGCGAACACTGAAGCTTTCTTT; CDR3aa: CASSTKTANTEAFF
v_gene: TRBV11-2; d_gene: .; abundance: many; j_gene: TRBJ2-7; CDR3nt: TGTGCCAGCAGCTTAGGTCCAAGCTCCTACGAGCAGTACTTC; CDR3aa: CASSLGPSSYEQYF
v_gene: TRBV11-2; d_gene: TRBD2; abundance: .; j_gene: TRBJ2-7; CDR3nt: TGTGCCAGCAGCCAATCCGGGACTAGCGCCGGCGAGCAGTACTTC; CDR3aa: CASSQSGTSAGEQYF
v_gene: TRBV7-2; d_gene: .; abundance: many; j_gene: TRBJ2-7; CDR3nt: TGTGCCAGCAGTTTGGACATCGTTGCCTACGAGCAGTACTTC; CDR3aa: CASSLDIVAYEQYF
v_gene: TRBV6-1; d_gene: .; abundance: .; j_gene: TRBJ2-5; CDR3nt: TGTGCCAGCAGGGCGACGTTAGGGGCCGGTTCCGGGAAAGAGACCCAGTACTTC; CDR3aa: CASRATLGAGSGKETQYF
v_gene: TRBV6-5; d_gene: .; abundance: .; j_gene: TRBJ2-2; CDR3nt: TGTGCCAGCAGTTACAGGGGGGACACCGGGGAGCTGTTTTTT; CDR3aa: CASSYRGDTGELFF
v_gene: TRBV6-2/TRBV6-3; d_gene: .; abundance: many; j_gene: TRBJ2-7; CDR3nt: TGTGCCAGCAGACGAGTCTCCCACGAGCAGTACTTC; CDR3aa: CASRRVSHEQYF
v_gene: TRBV7-3; d_gene: .; abundance: many; j_gene: TRBJ2-7; CDR3nt: TGTGCCATAGGTAGCGGTGTATCCTACGAGCAGTACTTC; CDR3aa: CAIGSGVSYEQYF
v_gene: TRBV12-3/TRBV12-4; d_gene: TRBD2; abundance: many; j_gene: TRBJ2-1; CDR3nt: TGTGCCAGCAGTTTAAGTAGCGGGAGATATGAGCAGTTCTTC; CDR3aa: CASSLSSGRYEQFF
v_gene: TRBV10-3; d_gene: TRBD1; abundance: few; j_gene: TRBJ1-1; CDR3nt: TGTGCCATCAGTGGAGACAGGGGGCCCCTGAACACTGAAGCTTTCTTT; CDR3aa: CAISGDRGPLNTEAFF
v_gene: TRBV30; d_gene: .; abundance: many; j_gene: TRBJ2-2; CDR3nt: TGTGCCTGGAGTAGGGTAGCGCCAAACACCGGGGAGCTGTTTTTT; CDR3aa: CAWSRVAPNTGELFF
v_gene: TRBV20-1; d_gene: .; abundance: .; j_gene: TRBJ1-1; CDR3nt: TGCAGTGCTAGAGGGGGGGGTACTGAAGCTTTCTTT; CDR3aa: CSARGGGTEAFF
v_gene: TRBV5-1; d_gene: .; abundance: .; j_gene: TRBJ2-5; CDR3nt: TGCGCCAGCAGTTACACAGGGAACCAAGAGACCCAGTACTTC; CDR3aa: CASSYTGNQETQYF
v_gene: TRBV29-1; d_gene: .; abundance: many; j_gene: TRBJ1-1; CDR3nt: TGCAGCGTTGTCTCAGACTCTGAAGCTTTCTTT; CDR3aa: CSVVSDSEAFF
v_gene: TRBV7-9; d_gene: .; abundance: .; j_gene: TRBJ2-2; CDR3nt: TGTGCCAGCAACCTGCGGGAAGGGGACACCGGGGAGCTGTTTTTT; CDR3aa: CASNLREGDTGELFF
v_gene: TRBV30; d_gene: .; abundance: few; j_gene: TRBJ1-6; CDR3nt: TGTGCCTGGGGATATAACCTCTATAATTCACCCCTCCACTTT; CDR3aa: CAWGYNLYNSPLHF
v_gene: TRBV5-5; d_gene: .; abundance: few; j_gene: TRBJ2-4; CDR3nt: TGTGCCAGCAGCGGACTTTTAGGGCTAGCCAAAAACATTCAGTACTTC; CDR3aa: CASSGLLGLAKNIQYF
v_gene: TRBV6-1; d_gene: .; abundance: few; j_gene: TRBJ2-1; CDR3nt: TGTGCCAGCAGGGTCATCGGGGCATTGGATGAGCAGTTCTTC; CDR3aa: CASRVIGALDEQFF
v_gene: TRBV7-2; d_gene: .; abundance: many; j_gene: TRBJ2-7; CDR3nt: TGTGCCAGCAGCCAGGACGACTACGAGCAGTACTTC; CDR3aa: CASSQDDYEQYF
v_gene: TRBV20-1; d_gene: TRBD2; abundance: many; j_gene: TRBJ2-3; CDR3nt: TGCAGTGCTAGTCTAGCGGGAGCACGTCAGGCAGATACGCAGTATTTT; CDR3aa: CSASLAGARQADTQYF
v_gene: TRBV6-2/TRBV6-3; d_gene: TRBD1; abundance: .; j_gene: TRBJ2-2; CDR3nt: TGTGCCAGCAGTTCTCCGAGGTGGGACAGGGGATCGAACACCGGGGAGCTGTTTTTT; CDR3aa: CASSSPRWDRGSNTGELFF